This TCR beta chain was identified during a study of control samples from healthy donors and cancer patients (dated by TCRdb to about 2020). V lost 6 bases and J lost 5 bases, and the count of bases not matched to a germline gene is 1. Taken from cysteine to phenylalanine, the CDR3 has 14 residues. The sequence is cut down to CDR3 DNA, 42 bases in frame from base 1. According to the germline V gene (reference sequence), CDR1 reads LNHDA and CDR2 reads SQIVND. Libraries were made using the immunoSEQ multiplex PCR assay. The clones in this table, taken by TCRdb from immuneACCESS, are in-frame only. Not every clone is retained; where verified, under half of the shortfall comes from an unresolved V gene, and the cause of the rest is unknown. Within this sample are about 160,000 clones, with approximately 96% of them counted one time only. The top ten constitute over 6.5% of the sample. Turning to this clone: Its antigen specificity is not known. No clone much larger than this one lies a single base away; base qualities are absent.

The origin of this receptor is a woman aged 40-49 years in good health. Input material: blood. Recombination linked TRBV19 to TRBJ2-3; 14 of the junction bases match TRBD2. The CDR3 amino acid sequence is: CASRGLAGEDTQYF. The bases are TGTGCCAGTAGGGGACTAGCGGGGGAAGATACGCAGTATTTT.